Listed below are T cell receptor beta chains from one sample, sequenced in a study of cytomegalovirus exposure and HLA in healthy donors. Sequencing used immunoSEQ multiplex PCR; TCRdb keeps in-frame clones, though not all of them. The table lists under 250,000 clones, 60% to 80% of them singletons, with about 2.8% in the top ten. Sequencing was done on a sample of PBMCs. The receptors here all came from a woman aged 25-40 years in good health and CMV-seronegative. CDR3s include the opening cysteine and the closing phenylalanine or tryptophan. A D gene is named only where the DNA matches it firmly. Clone size is not always given. Where it is, it says once, few, many or a class for expanded clones.

abundance	v_gene	d_gene	j_gene	CDR3nt	CDR3aa
once	TRBV7-3	TRBD2	TRBJ2-3	TGTGCCAGCAGCTTAACCAGCGGGGCCACAGATACGCAGTATTTT	CASSLTSGATDTQYF
.	TRBV6-5	.	TRBJ1-2	TGTGCCAGCAGTTACGATGGGGGGGGCTATGGCTACACCTTC	CASSYDGGGYGYTF
.	TRBV20-1	TRBD2	TRBJ2-1	TGCAGTGCCAGTACTAGCGCCCAGCAGTTCTTC	CSASTSAQQFF
.	TRBV15	TRBD1	TRBJ2-5	TGTGCCACCAGCAGGGGGACAGGGGTAGGGGAGACCCAGTACTTC	CATSRGTGVGETQYF
few	TRBV5-1	TRBD1	TRBJ1-4	TGCGCCAGCAGCCCGGCCCGGGACAGGGGGCTTCGGGGTGAAAAACTGTTTTTT	CASSPARDRGLRGEKLFF
.	TRBV19	TRBD2	TRBJ2-7	TGTGCCAGTAGTCGCCGGGTAGCGGGGGCCTACGAGCAGTACTTC	CASSRRVAGAYEQYF
.	TRBV7-6	TRBD2	TRBJ2-5	TGTGCCAGCAGCTTAGCGCTAGCGGGAGAGACCCAGTACTTC	CASSLALAGETQYF
.	TRBV25-1	.	TRBJ2-4	TGTGCCAGCAGTGAAAGGGGGGAGGGAGCCAAAAACATTCAGTACTTC	CASSERGEGAKNIQYF
.	TRBV7-8	TRBD1	TRBJ1-2	TGTGCCAGCAGCCAGTTTTTAGGGGGCGCCGGGGGCTACACCTTC	CASSQFLGGAGGYTF
.	TRBV15	.	TRBJ2-7	TGTGCCACCAGCAGAGATCGGAGGGGCAGGGCGGAAGGAGGGCAGTACTTC	CATSRDRRGRAEGGQYF
.	TRBV7-2	.	TRBJ1-3	TGTGCCAGCAGCTTAAGGGGGGACTATGGAAACACCATATATTTT	CASSLRGDYGNTIYF
.	TRBV19	.	TRBJ1-2	TGTGCCAGTAGTGTTCGAGGCGGGTCCGGTGGCTACACCTTC	CASSVRGGSGGYTF
.	TRBV28	.	TRBJ1-5	TGTGCCAGCAGTTTAGGGCAGTACAATCAGCCCCAGCATTTT	CASSLGQYNQPQHF
.	TRBV10-3	TRBD1	TRBJ2-2	TGTGCCATCACTGGACAGGGGAAGACCGGGGAGCTGTTTTTT	CAITGQGKTGELFF
few	TRBV6-5	.	TRBJ1-1	TGTGCCAGCAGTTACTCAACTAGGCTCACTGAAGCTTTCTTT	CASSYSTRLTEAFF
few	TRBV7-9	TRBD1	TRBJ1-3	TGTGCCAGCAGCTTCGCCCCAGGGGGCCAAAACACCATATATTTT	CASSFAPGGQNTIYF
.	TRBV20-1	.	TRBJ2-5	TGCAGTGCTAGACGGGGGGCCGACCAGTACTTC	CSARRGADQYF
once	TRBV29-1	.	TRBJ2-5	TGCAGCGTACTCATAACAGGGCCAGAGACCCAGTACTTC	CSVLITGPETQYF
.	TRBV5-6	TRBD1	TRBJ1-2	TGTGCCAGCAGCTTAGGGGGCGCGCAAGGCTACACCTTC	CASSLGGAQGYTF
.	TRBV13	TRBD1	TRBJ1-6	TGTGCCAGCAGCTCAGCCGGGACAGGGGAGTCACCCCTCCACTTT	CASSSAGTGESPLHF
.	TRBV15	TRBD1	TRBJ2-1	TGTGCCACCAGCAGTGCTCCGGGACAGGAGCAGTTCTTC	CATSSAPGQEQFF
once	TRBV5-6	.	TRBJ1-2	TGTGCCAGCAGCGCGGGCGATTATGGCTACACCTTC	CASSAGDYGYTF
.	TRBV9	.	TRBJ1-2	TGTGCCAGCAGCGTAGGTGGGCAGGGGTTTGGCTACACCTTC	CASSVGGQGFGYTF
.	TRBV7-2	.	TRBJ1-5	TGTGCCAGCAGCTTAACCGGGGGGCTTGGCAATCAGCCCCAGCATTTT	CASSLTGGLGNQPQHF
.	TRBV5-1	.	TRBJ2-7	TGCGCCAGCAGCTCTTACTCCTACGAGCAGTACTTC	CASSSYSYEQYF
.	TRBV4-2	TRBD2	TRBJ2-7	TGTGCCAGCAGCCAGTACCTTAGCGGGGGCCCCCGCGAGCAGTACTTC	CASSQYLSGGPREQYF
few	TRBV25-1	TRBD1	TRBJ1-4	TGTGCCAGCAGTGATATTTGGGACAGGGCTGAAAAACTGTTTTTT	CASSDIWDRAEKLFF
.	TRBV15	TRBD1	TRBJ1-6	TGTGCCACCAGCAGATCTTTTTACAGGGGAAATGGTTCACCCCTCCACTTT	CATSRSFYRGNGSPLHF
.	TRBV7-2	TRBD2	TRBJ2-1	TGTGCCAGCAGCTTTATGACTAGCTTTCGGTTCTTC	CASSFMTSFRFF
.	TRBV11-3	.	TRBJ2-7	TGTGCCAGCAGCCGCCGCGGCCTAGCCTACGAGCAGTACTTC	CASSRRGLAYEQYF
.	TRBV6-5	.	TRBJ2-7	TGTGCCAGCAGTCCCCACCCCAGGACCTACGAGCAGTACTTC	CASSPHPRTYEQYF
.	TRBV5-8	.	TRBJ2-7	TGTGCCAGCAGCCGCCGTGAGAGGGCCCAAGCCTACGAGCAGTACTTC	CASSRRERAQAYEQYF
.	TRBV13	.	TRBJ1-3	TGTGCCAGCAGCTTAGATGGTCCGACAAGCTCTGGAAACACCATATATTTT	CASSLDGPTSSGNTIYF
.	TRBV7-2	TRBD1	TRBJ2-5	TGTGCCAGCAGCGCCAGACAGGGAACCCTACAAGAGACCCAGTACTTC	CASSARQGTLQETQYF
.	TRBV9	.	TRBJ2-1	TGTGCCAGCAGCGTAGCTTCTGGGACTCCACACAATGAGCAGTTCTTC	CASSVASGTPHNEQFF
.	TRBV6-4	TRBD1	TRBJ1-6	TGTGCCAGCTCAGGGGGGTGGCTAAGCTCCTATAATTCACCCCTCCACTTT	CASSGGWLSSYNSPLHF
.	TRBV6-5	TRBD1	TRBJ2-1	TGTGCCAGCAGTTACTTAAGAGGACAGGGTCACAATGAGCAGTTCTTC	CASSYLRGQGHNEQFF
.	TRBV7-9	.	TRBJ2-5	TGTGCCAGCAGCTTATTCACAGGGTGGCAAGAGACCCAGTACTTC	CASSLFTGWQETQYF
.	TRBV6-6	.	TRBJ2-7	TGTGCCAGCAGATCAGGGTCCCCCTACGAGCAGTACTTC	CASRSGSPYEQYF
.	TRBV19	TRBD1	TRBJ2-3	TGTGCCAGTAGTCACGACAGGGGCCCTGGGGATACGCAGTATTTT	CASSHDRGPGDTQYF
.	TRBV6-5	.	TRBJ1-2	TGTGCCAGCAGTGGGGGGGGCGGCTACACCTTC	CASSGGGGYTF
.	TRBV5-1	.	TRBJ2-7	TGCGCCAGCAGCTTTCCGGGAGAAGCCGACGAGCAGTACTTC	CASSFPGEADEQYF
.	TRBV5-1	TRBD2	TRBJ2-7	TGCGCCAGCAGCATTCGGACTAGCGGGAGTTCCTACGAGCAGTACTTC	CASSIRTSGSSYEQYF